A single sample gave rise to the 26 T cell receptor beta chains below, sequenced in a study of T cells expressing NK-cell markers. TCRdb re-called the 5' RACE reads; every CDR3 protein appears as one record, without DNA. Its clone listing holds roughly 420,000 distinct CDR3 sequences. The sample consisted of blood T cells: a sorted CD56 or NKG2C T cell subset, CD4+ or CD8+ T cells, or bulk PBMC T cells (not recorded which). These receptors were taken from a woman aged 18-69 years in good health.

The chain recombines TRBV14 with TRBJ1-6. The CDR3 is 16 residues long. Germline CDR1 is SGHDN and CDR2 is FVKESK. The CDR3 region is CASSQAGRGWNSPLHF.

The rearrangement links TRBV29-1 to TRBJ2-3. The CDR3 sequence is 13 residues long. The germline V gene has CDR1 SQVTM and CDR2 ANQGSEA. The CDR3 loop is CSVVPQTTDTQYF.

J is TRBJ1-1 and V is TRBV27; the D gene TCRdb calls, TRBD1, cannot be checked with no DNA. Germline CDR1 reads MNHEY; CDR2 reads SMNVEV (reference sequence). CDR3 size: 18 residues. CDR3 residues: CASSLGPTTGGKNTEAFF.

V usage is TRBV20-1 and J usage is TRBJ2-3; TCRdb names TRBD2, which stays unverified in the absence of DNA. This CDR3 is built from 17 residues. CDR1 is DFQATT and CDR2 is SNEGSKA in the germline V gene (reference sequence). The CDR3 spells CSAPSGGRALGTDTQYF.

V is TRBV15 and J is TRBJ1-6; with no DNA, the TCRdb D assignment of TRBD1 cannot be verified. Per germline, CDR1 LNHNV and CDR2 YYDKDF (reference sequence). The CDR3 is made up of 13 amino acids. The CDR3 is CATSLGGNSPLHF.

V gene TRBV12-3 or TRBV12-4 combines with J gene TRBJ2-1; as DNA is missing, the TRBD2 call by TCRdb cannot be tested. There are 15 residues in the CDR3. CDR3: CASSPQRGPYNEQFF.

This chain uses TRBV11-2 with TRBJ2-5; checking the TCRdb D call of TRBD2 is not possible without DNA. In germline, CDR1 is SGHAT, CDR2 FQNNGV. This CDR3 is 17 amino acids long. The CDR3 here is CASSHLAGGPSQETQYF. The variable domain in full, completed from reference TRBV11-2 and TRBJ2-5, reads EAGVAQSPRYKIIEKRQSVAFWCNPISGHATLYWYQQILGQGPKLLIQFQNNGVVDDSQLPKDRFSAERLKGVDSTLKIQPAKLEDSAVYLCASSHLAGGPSQETQYFGPGTRLLVL.

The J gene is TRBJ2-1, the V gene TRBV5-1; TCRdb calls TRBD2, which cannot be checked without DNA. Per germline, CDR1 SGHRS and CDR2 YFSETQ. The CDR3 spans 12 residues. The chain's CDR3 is CASSGLGNEQFF.

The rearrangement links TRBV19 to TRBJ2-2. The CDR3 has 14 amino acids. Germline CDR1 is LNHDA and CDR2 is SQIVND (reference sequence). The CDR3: CASSQRGNTGELFF.

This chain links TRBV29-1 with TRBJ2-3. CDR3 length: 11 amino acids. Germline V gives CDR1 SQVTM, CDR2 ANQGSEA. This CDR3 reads CSLLSTDTQYF.

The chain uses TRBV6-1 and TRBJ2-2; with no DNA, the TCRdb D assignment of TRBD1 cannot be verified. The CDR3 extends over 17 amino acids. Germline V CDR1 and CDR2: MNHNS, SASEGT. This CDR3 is CASSPGDPRGVSGELFF.

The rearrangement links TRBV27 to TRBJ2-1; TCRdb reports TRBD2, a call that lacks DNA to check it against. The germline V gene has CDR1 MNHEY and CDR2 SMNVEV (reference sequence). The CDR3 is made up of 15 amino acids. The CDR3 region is CASSLLLADYNEQFF.

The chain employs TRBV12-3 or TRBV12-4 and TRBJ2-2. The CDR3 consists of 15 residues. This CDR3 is CASSFLQKNTGELFF.

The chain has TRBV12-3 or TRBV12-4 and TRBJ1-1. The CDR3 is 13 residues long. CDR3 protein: CASSSLSNTEAFF.

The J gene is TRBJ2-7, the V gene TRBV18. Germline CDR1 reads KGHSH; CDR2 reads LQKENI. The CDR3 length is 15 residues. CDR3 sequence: CASSPLAAVSYEQYF.

CDR3 loop: CASSYREFDYTF. The rearrangement links TRBV7-2 to TRBJ1-2; the TCRdb call, TRBD1, lacks DNA for checking. Germline-derived CDR1 and CDR2 are SGHTA and FQGNSA. The CDR3 totals 12 residues. Full variable domain (remainder filled in from reference TRBV7-2 and TRBJ1-2): GAGVSQSPSNKVTEKGKDVELRCDPISGHTALYWYRQSLGQGLEFLIYFQGNSAPDKSGLPSDRFSAERTGGSVSTLTIQRTQQEDSAVYLCASSYREFDYTFGSGTRLTVV.

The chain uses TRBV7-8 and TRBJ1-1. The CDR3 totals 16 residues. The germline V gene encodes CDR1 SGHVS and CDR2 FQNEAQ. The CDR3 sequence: CASSPRQGPMNTEAFF.

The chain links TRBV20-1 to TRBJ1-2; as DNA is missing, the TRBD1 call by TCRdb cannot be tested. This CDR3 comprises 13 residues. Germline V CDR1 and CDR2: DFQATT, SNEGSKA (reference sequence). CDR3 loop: CSAQTTGLYGYTF.

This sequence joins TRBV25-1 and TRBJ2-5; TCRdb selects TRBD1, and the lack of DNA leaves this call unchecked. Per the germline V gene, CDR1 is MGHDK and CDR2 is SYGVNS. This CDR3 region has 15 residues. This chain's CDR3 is CASSEWGQGQETQYF. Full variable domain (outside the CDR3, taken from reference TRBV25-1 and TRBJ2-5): EADIYQTPRYLVIGTGKKITLECSQTMGHDKMYWYQQDPGMELHLIHYSYGVNSTEKGDLSSESTVSRIRTEHFPLTLESARPSHTSQYLCASSEWGQGQETQYFGPGTRLLVL.

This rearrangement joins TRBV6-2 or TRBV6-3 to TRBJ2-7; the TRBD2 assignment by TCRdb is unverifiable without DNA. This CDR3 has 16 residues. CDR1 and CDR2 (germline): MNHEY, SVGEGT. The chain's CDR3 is CASSYGRGSLSYEQYF.

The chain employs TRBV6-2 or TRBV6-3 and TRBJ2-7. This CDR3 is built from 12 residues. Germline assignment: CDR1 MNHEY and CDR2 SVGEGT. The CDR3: CASSYPSYEQYF.

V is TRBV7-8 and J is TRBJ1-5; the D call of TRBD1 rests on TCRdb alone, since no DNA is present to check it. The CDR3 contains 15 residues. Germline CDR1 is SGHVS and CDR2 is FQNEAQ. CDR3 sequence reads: CASSIRAGDNQPQHF.

This CDR3 is CASSEAGGHNEQFF. The rearrangement links TRBV6-4 to TRBJ2-1; TCRdb calls TRBD2, which cannot be checked without DNA. CDR1 is MRHNA, CDR2 SNTAGT, per germline. The CDR3 is made up of 14 amino acids.

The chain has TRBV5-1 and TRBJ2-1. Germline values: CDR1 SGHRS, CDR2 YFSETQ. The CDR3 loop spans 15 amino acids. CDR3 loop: CASSLGRQTYNEQFF. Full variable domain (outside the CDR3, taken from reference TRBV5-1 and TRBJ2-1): KAGVTQTPRYLIKTRGQQVTLSCSPISGHRSVSWYQQTPGQGLQFLFEYFSETQRNKGNFPGRFSGRQFSNSRSEMNVSTLELGDSALYLCASSLGRQTYNEQFFGPGTRLTVL.

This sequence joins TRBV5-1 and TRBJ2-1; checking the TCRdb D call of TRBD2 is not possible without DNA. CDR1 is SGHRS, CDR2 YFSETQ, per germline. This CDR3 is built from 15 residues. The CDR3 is CASSRVLADNNEQFF.

The CDR3 sequence: CATREGTGNEKLFF. V and J are TRBV5-1 and TRBJ1-4; TCRdb's D call, TRBD1, is unchecked because there is no DNA. CDR1 is SGHRS, CDR2 YFSETQ, per germline. This CDR3 has 14 residues.